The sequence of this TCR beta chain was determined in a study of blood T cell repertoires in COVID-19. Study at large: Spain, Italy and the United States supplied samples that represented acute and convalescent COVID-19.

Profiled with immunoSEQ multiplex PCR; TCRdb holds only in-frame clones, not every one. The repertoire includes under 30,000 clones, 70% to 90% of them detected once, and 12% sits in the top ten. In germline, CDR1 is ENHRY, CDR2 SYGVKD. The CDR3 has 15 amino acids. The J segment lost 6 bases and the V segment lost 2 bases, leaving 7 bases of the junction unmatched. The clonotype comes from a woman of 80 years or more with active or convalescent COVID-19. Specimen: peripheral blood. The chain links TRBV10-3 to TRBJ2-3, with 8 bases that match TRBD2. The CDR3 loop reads CAISEGTGGLDTQYF. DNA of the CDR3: TGTGCCATCAGTGAGGGTACGGGAGGGTTGGATACGCAGTATTTT.